What follows is one T cell receptor beta chain and its context. What it binds is not known. This entry comes from a study of metastatic and nonmetastatic thyroid tumors. Study-wide context: From malignant and benign thyroid patients, repertoires in blood and in tumor or nodule tissue were compared. Notes on the study in general: Versus benign nodules, malignant thyroid tumors reportedly had significantly higher TCR beta diversity, in blood and tumor.

No patient received treatment before thyroid surgery. Original methodology: Differences in CDR3 between clinicopathological groups were drawn on to build a classifier intended to discriminate distant-metastatic papillary thyroid cancer patients. TCRdb reprocessed the PCR reads using MiXCR. TCRdb's processing, not the study's, gives the V and J calls here. This sample has tens of thousands of clones, with 4% to 5% found just once. J was trimmed by 1 base and V by 5 bases; bases with no gene match: 5. CDR3 size: 15 residues. Germline V gene sequence: CDR1 MNHNS, CDR2 SASEGT. The source material was blood. This TCR was sampled from a female donor with papillary thyroid cancer or a benign thyroid nodule (not recorded which). Some clones in this sample may be carry-over from other donors' samples. V usage is TRBV6-1 and J usage is TRBJ1-1; 9 bases match TRBD1. Here the CDR3 reads CASSRQGGENTEAFF. CDR3 DNA sequence: TGTGCCAGCAGTCGACAGGGGGGAGAGAACACTGAAGCTTTCTTT.